This record covers a single TCR beta chain. In the original workflow: Amplification with reference gene primers provided the estimates of nucleated cell counts. Profiled with immunoSEQ multiplex PCR; TCRdb holds only in-frame clones, not every one. V, J and clone size are those of that table, while D and trimming were read from the DNA. This sample has hundreds of thousands of clones, with 88% found just once. In assigning cohorts, the study relied on participant-reported clinical history. The record originates from a study of blood T cell repertoires in COVID-19. Study-wide background: In Cohort 3, a recovered donor had either two negative PCRs, clearance, or symptom resolution.

Sequenced sample: PBMCs or T cells enriched from blood (not recorded which). The sequence was obtained from a woman in her sixties or seventies in a cohort exposed to, infected with or recovered from COVID-19 (not recorded which).

The CDR3 DNA sequence: TGCGCCAGCAGCCAAGAGACAGGTTGGGGAGAGACCCAGTACTTC. Translated: CASSQETGWGETQYF. The chain has TRBV4-3 and TRBJ2-5, with a weak D call TRBD1 (6 bases). The CDR3 spans 15 residues. Between the trimmed V and J ends, which lost 0 bases and 4 bases, there was a span of 12 bases. Germline V gene data show CDR1 as LGHNA and CDR2 as YSLEER.